This T cell receptor beta chain was obtained from a study of shared clonotypes between healthy human individuals. Study summary: Used for every donor were three CD4 naive, three CD4 memory, two CD8 naive and one CD8 memory plate.

This clone occurred once. The CDR3 length is 19 residues. J was trimmed by 0 bases and V by 4 bases; bases with no gene match: 11. The germline CDR1 and CDR2 sequences are SGHRS and YFSETQ. This table comes from immunoSEQ multiplex PCR, and its TCRdb copy is limited to in-frame clones, with some not included. The data show roughly 1,600,000 clones, with about 98.5% seen just once and 0.36% held by the top ten. Sample: naive CD4+ T cells sorted from blood. Subset here: CD45RA+ positively selected. The V call is TRBV5-1, the J call TRBJ2-3; 13 positions agree with TRBD2. This receptor was obtained from a man aged 25-45 years in good health. CDR3 residues: CASSQQPGLAGISTDTQYF. CDR3 in DNA: TGCGCCAGCAGCCAACAACCGGGACTAGCGGGAATAAGCACAGATACGCAGTATTTT.